This T cell receptor beta chain came from a study of regulatory T cells in long-lasting Graves disease. Broader study findings: Persistent disease preferred TRBV28, TRBJ1-2 and TRBJ2-5. What was studied was peripheral blood only, and not thyroid tissue.

Construction of TCR beta libraries relied on iRepertoire HTBI primers and on Arm-PCR targeting CDR3 regions. Per the original methods: The samples included 60 to 65 TRBV and some 15 TRBJ segments. TCRdb reprocessed the multiplex PCR reads via MiXCR and lists one record per CDR3 protein. TCRdb, not the original authors, processed these V and J calls. Of around 400,000 distinct CDR3 sequences in the sample, roughly a sixth were seen once. This clonotype was detected many times. What it binds is unknown. Noted time point: newly diagnosed GD, antithyroid drugs for less than 3 months. Researchers made the TCR library from RNA that was extracted from PBMCs. Criteria from the American Thyroid Association guidelines were applied to diagnose Graves' disease. The ends were cut back, 5 bases at V and 3 bases at J, with 10 bases in the middle. The CDR3 totals 13 residues.

This receptor was obtained from a female donor with Graves disease. The J gene is TRBJ2-5, the V gene TRBV12-3 or TRBV12-4; a weak D match, TRBD1 (6 bases). Sequencing was performed on peripheral blood mononuclear cells (PBMCs), taken at new diagnosis, from a patient treated with antithyroid drugs. The DNA of the CDR3 is TGTGCCAGCAGTAGACAGGTAGAAGAGACCCAGTACTTC. Translated: CASSRQVEETQYF.